Below, 18 T cell receptor beta chains from the same sample are listed, as sequenced in a study of blood T cell dynamics during melanoma immunotherapy. The time point was: pre-treatment baseline. TCRdb's table, derived via immunoSEQ multiplex PCR, lists solely in-frame clones and lacks some. The sample contains about 16,000 clones, about 89% of which appear only once. The sample consisted of blood, taken from a patient treated with checkpoint blockade. These receptor sequences come from a human donor with melanoma.

This rearrangement joins TRBV9 to TRBJ2-3; TRBD2 matches 8 bases. Germline loops: CDR1 SGDLS, CDR2 YYNGEE. Germline trimming cut 4 bases from V and 0 bases from J; bases unmatched to any gene: 7. CDR3 length: 16 amino acids. In nucleotides, the CDR3 is TGTGCCAGCAGCCCAACTAGCGGAATAAGCACAGATACGCAGTATTTT. Translating gives CASSPTSGISTDTQYF.

CDR3 nucleotides: TGCAGCGTTGTACCTGAGGGCGCCCAGGGCTATGGCTACACCTTC. Its translation: CSVVPEGAQGYGYTF. J is TRBJ1-2 and V is TRBV29-1; a possible D gene is TRBD1 (5 bases). The germline gives CDR1 SQVTM, CDR2 ANQGSEA. The CDR3 runs 15 residues. The germline V and J ends were trimmed by 4 bases and 4 bases, with 19 bases remaining between them. Full variable domain (missing parts from reference TRBV29-1 and TRBJ1-2): SAVISQKPSRDICQRGTSLTIQCQVDSQVTMMFWYRQQPGQSLTLIATANQGSEATYESGFVIDKFPISRPNLTFSTLTVSNMSPEDSSIYLCSVVPEGAQGYGYTFGSGTRLTVV.

This clone was recorded only once. The chain employs TRBV4-2 and TRBJ2-7; 7 bases align to TRBD2. The CDR3 runs to 12 residues. CDR1 is LGHNA and CDR2 is YNFKEQ in the germline V gene. After removal of 1 base from V and 6 bases from J, the junction contained 0 bases not matched to a gene. The CDR3 DNA follows: TGTGCCAGCAGCCAAGGGGGGGGCGAGCAGTACTTC. Amino acid sequence: CASSQGGGEQYF.

The chain uses TRBV11-2 and TRBJ2-1, with a tentative D call TRBD2 (7 bases). Germline CDR1 reads SGHAT; CDR2 reads FQNNGV. V lost 3 bases and J lost 4, with 16 bases in between. The CDR3 has 16 residues. CDR3 sequence (DNA): TGTGCCAGCAGCTTGGGACGGGGGGCTCAATACAATGAGCAGTTCTTC. Amino acids: CASSLGRGAQYNEQFF. Together with reference TRBV11-2 and TRBJ2-1, the CDR3 gives the full variable domain: EAGVAQSPRYKIIEKRQSVAFWCNPISGHATLYWYQQILGQGPKLLIQFQNNGVVDDSQLPKDRFSAERLKGVDSTLKIQPAKLEDSAVYLCASSLGRGAQYNEQFFGPGTRLTVL.

The gene calls are TRBV2 and TRBJ1-2; possibly TRBD1 for D (6 bases). CDR3 length: 16 residues. The V gene's germline CDR1 is SNHLY and CDR2 FYNNEI. The V end was cut by 3 bases, the J end by 2 bases, with 16 bases between. This chain's CDR3 is CASSDLGAGPNYGYTF. DNA of the CDR3: TGTGCCAGCAGTGATCTGGGGGCAGGGCCAAACTATGGCTACACCTTC. The full variable domain, completed using reference TRBV2 and TRBJ1-2, is EPEVTQTPSHQVTQMGQEVILRCVPISNHLYFYWYRQILGQKVEFLVSFYNNEISEKSEIFDDQFSVERPDGSNFTLKIRSTKLEDSAMYFCASSDLGAGPNYGYTFGSGTRLTVV.

The chain has TRBV6-1 and TRBJ1-5; no firm D call. The germline V and J ends were trimmed by 3 bases and 0 bases, with 9 bases remaining between them. Germline V lookup: CDR1 MNHNS, CDR2 SASEGT. The CDR3 extends over 15 amino acids. CDR3 sequence: CASSDGTFSNQPQHF. The CDR3 nucleotides read TGTGCCAGCAGTGACGGCACATTTAGCAATCAGCCCCAGCATTTT.

The chain joins TRBV27 to TRBJ1-2; D unclear. V lost 7 bases and J lost 5, with 20 bases in between. Germline V CDR1 and CDR2: MNHEY, SMNVEV (reference sequence). CDR3 length: 15 residues. The CDR3 DNA reads as TGTGCCAGCACACGAGACGGGGTTAAGTCATATGGCTACACCTTC. It is translated as CASTRDGVKSYGYTF.

The V gene is TRBV19, the J gene TRBJ2-3; 8 bases agree with TRBD2. Germline lookup yields CDR1 LNHDA and CDR2 SQIVND (reference sequence). The CDR3 sequence is 17 residues long. V trimming: 6 bases; J trimming: 4 bases; junction bases outside the gene matches: 15. In DNA form, the CDR3 reads TGTGCCAGTAGCGCTGGACTTGGTAGCGGGGTCGCAGATACGCAGTATTTT. It translates to CASSAGLGSGVADTQYF.

In nucleotides, the CDR3 is TGTGCCAGCAGCTCAGGGGGCACCTATAATTCACCCCTCCACTTT. This sequence encodes CASSSGGTYNSPLHF. The rearrangement joins TRBV9 to TRBJ1-6, with 8 bases fitting TRBD1. CDR1 is SGDLS and CDR2 is YYNGEE in the germline V gene. The CDR3 spans 15 residues. The junction had 2 bases not matched to a gene; V was cut back by 4 bases and J by 2 bases.

The CDR3 loop is CASSVGSGVTEAFF. The CDR3, as DNA: TGTGCCAGCAGCGTAGGGAGTGGGGTCACTGAAGCTTTCTTT. The V gene is TRBV9, the J gene TRBJ1-1, with D uncertain. Trimming took 0 bases from V and 4 from J, leaving 10 bases between them. The CDR3 has 14 amino acids. Germline V gives CDR1 SGDLS, CDR2 YYNGEE.

This chain links TRBV6-5 with TRBJ1-1; D is ambiguous. The CDR3 has 11 amino acids. Germline V gives CDR1 MNHEY, CDR2 SVGAGI. V lost 8 bases and J 0 bases, leaving 4 bases between the germline ends. CDR3 DNA sequence: TGTGCCAGCTCGATGAACACTGAAGCTTTCTTT. Translating gives CASSMNTEAFF.

This chain links TRBV18 with TRBJ2-7; 7 bases line up with TRBD2. The CDR3 runs to 14 residues. CDR1 is KGHSH and CDR2 is LQKENI in the germline V gene. V trimming: 1 base; J trimming: 2 bases; junction bases outside the gene matches: 2. The DNA of the CDR3 is TGTGCCAGCTCACCACTAGCGGGCACCTACGAGCAGTACTTC. Encoded protein: CASSPLAGTYEQYF.

V gene TRBV11-2 combines with J gene TRBJ1-2; D perhaps matches TRBD1 (5 bases). V gave up 5 bases and J gave up 8 bases, with 21 bases separating them. The CDR3 is made up of 15 amino acids. Germline values: CDR1 SGHAT, CDR2 FQNNGV. For the CDR3, the DNA is TGTGCCAGCAGCCTGACTTTTAGGACGGGGCACGGCTACACCTTC. Translation: CASSLTFRTGHGYTF.

The V gene is TRBV2, the J gene TRBJ1-2, with TRBD1 identical over 10 bases. Trimming at V came to 6 bases and at J to 0 bases, leaving 10 bases not matched to a gene. This CDR3 is 17 amino acids long. Germline values: CDR1 SNHLY, CDR2 FYNNEI. CDR3 DNA: TGTGCCAGCAGATTGGGGACAGGGGATAGCTCTAACTATGGCTACACCTTC. As protein: CASRLGTGDSSNYGYTF.

The CDR3 spells CASSIGGGGKLSNIQYF. CDR3 DNA: TGTGCCAGCAGCATCGGAGGGGGCGGAAAACTATCCAACATTCAGTACTTC. The chain joins TRBV7-2 to TRBJ2-4, with a possible D match to TRBD1 (7 bases). Germline V gene lookup returns CDR1 SGHTA and CDR2 FQGNSA. V gave up 5 bases and J gave up 7 bases, with 24 bases separating them. The CDR3 is made up of 17 amino acids.

V is TRBV9 and J is TRBJ1-2, with a tentative D call TRBD1 (5 bases). This CDR3 is built from 16 residues. Germline-derived CDR1 and CDR2 are SGDLS and YYNGEE. V was cut by 4 bases and J by 0 bases, with 16 bases left in between. The CDR3 DNA reads TGTGCCAGCAGCCCATTCAGGACACCCGCTAACTATGGCTACACCTTC. This translates into CASSPFRTPANYGYTF.

V is TRBV2 and J is TRBJ2-5, with 9 nucleotides matching TRBD1. V was clipped by 1 base and J by 5 bases; unmatched bases: 2. The CDR3 sequence is 14 residues long. From germline, CDR1 is SNHLY and CDR2 FYNNEI. The CDR3 reads CASSEDRGQETQYF. The CDR3 region has the DNA TGTGCCAGCAGTGAAGACAGGGGGCAGGAGACCCAGTACTTC. Based on the CDR3 plus reference TRBV2 and TRBJ2-5, the full variable domain is EPEVTQTPSHQVTQMGQEVILRCVPISNHLYFYWYRQILGQKVEFLVSFYNNEISEKSEIFDDQFSVERPDGSNFTLKIRSTKLEDSAMYFCASSEDRGQETQYFGPGTRLLVL.

The chain uses TRBV18 and TRBJ1-1; the D gene is possibly TRBD1 (5 bases). This CDR3 is 15 amino acids long. Trimming stripped 2 bases from V and 1 base from J, with 11 bases between. Germline CDR1 KGHSH, CDR2 LQKENI. As DNA, the CDR3 is TGTGCCAGCTCACCAGGGACTACACGGAACACTGAAGCTTTCTTT. Its translation is CASSPGTTRNTEAFF.